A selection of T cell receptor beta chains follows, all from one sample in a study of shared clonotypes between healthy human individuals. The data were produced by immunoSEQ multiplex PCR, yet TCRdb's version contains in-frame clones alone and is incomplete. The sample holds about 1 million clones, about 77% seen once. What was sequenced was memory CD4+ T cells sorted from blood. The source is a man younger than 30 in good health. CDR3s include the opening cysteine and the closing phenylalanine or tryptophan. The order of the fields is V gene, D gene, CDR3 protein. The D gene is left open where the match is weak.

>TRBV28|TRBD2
CASSLSGGAYNEQFF
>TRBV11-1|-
CASSSDGNQPQHF
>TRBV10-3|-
CAISEARVNIQYF
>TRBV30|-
CAWSRKGGSNQPQHF
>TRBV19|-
CASSIPSSYNEQFF
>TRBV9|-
CASSGSGNTIYF
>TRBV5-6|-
CASSAQGFEQYF
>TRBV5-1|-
CASSLGYGYTF
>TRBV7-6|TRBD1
CASSPGTGETDTQYF
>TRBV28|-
CASSLGPSLGSGGNIQYF
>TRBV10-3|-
CAISDEREETQYF
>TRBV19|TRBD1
CASSIVGTGGPLLGHSDYNSPLHF
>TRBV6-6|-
CASSFSGNTIYF
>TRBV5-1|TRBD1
CASSQTTGAEGEQFF
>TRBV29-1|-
CSVRKNTGELFF
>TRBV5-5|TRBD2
CASSLVASGTRETQYF